This paragraph covers one T cell receptor (beta chain) sequence. The antigen is not known. Sequence data for DNA of cultured CD4+ T cells were generated by the Oncomine TCR Beta short-read assay. TCRdb processed the PCR reads anew with MiXCR; each CDR3 protein has one entry. The repertoire holds some 7,000 distinct CDR3 sequences, about 70% seen once, with roughly 35% in the top ten. The sample is drawn from a study of vaccination and CD4 T cells after COVID-19. Background on the study: The BNT162b2 or mRNA-1273 vaccine was given to participants in two doses. The authors used overlapping spike peptides from SARS-CoV-2, HCoV-NL63, HCoV-OC43 and HCoV-229E to stimulate cells. Overall study results and limits: The authors identified 304 of 307 vaccine-specific clones in convalescent patients as spike mono-reactive.

As for treatment: approximately 9-day PBMC culture with coronavirus spike peptide pools or control peptides (ViraFEST assay). This CDR3 contains 12 residues. Trimming pared 12 bases from V and 1 base from J, leaving 11 bases between. Germline loops: CDR1 KGHDR, CDR2 SFDVKD. The source is a human donor who had recovered from COVID-19. The V gene is TRBV24-1, the J gene TRBJ1-1; possibly TRBD1 for D (5 bases). Sequenced input: CD4+ T cells from blood, cultured in vitro. Here the CDR3 DNA reads TGTGCCCCCCCCGGGGGGAACACTGAAGCTTTCTTT. Protein product: CAPPGGNTEAFF.